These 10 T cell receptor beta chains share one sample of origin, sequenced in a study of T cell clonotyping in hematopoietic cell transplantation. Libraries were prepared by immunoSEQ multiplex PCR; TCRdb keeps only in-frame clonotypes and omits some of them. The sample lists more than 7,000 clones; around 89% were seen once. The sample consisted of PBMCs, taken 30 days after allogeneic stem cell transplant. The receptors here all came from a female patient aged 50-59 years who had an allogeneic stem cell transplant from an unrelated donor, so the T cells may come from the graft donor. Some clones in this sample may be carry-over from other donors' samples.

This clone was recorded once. The CDR3 coding sequence is TGTGCCAGCAGTACCCACACAGATACGCAGTATTTT. As protein: CASSTHTDTQYF. V is TRBV27 and J is TRBJ2-3; D not certain. The V and J ends lost 5 bases and 2 bases respectively, with 5 bases between them. The CDR3 length is 12 residues. Per the germline V gene, CDR1 is MNHEY and CDR2 is SMNVEV (reference sequence).

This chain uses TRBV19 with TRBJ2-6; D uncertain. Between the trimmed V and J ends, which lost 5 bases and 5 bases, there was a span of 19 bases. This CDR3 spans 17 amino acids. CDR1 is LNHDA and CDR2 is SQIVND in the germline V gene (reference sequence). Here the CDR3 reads CASSPIPTQSRANVLTF. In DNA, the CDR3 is TGTGCCAGTAGTCCAATTCCGACACAAAGTCGGGCCAACGTCCTGACTTTC.

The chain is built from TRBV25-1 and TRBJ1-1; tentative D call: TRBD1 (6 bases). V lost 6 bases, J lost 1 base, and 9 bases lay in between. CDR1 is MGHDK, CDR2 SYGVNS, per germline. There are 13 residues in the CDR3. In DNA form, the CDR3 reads TGTGCCAGCAGCGGCAGGGGGAACACTGAAGCTTTCTTT. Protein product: CASSGRGNTEAFF.

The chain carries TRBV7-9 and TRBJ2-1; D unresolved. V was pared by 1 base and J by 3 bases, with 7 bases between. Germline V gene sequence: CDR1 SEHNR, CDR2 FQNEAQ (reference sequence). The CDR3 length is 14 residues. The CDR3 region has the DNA TGTGCCAGCAGCTTAGGTGAAGGCTACAATGAGCAGTTCTTC. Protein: CASSLGEGYNEQFF.

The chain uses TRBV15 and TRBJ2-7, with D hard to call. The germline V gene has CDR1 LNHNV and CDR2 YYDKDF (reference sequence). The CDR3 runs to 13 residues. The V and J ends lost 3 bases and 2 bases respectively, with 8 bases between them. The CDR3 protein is CATSSASPYEQYF. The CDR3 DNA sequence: TGTGCCACCAGCAGCGCCTCGCCCTACGAGCAGTACTTC.

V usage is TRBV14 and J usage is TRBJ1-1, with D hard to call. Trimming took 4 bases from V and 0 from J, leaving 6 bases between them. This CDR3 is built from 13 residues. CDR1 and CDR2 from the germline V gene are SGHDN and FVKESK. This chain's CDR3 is CASSLSLNTEAFF. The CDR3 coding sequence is TGTGCCAGCAGCCTCTCCTTGAACACTGAAGCTTTCTTT.

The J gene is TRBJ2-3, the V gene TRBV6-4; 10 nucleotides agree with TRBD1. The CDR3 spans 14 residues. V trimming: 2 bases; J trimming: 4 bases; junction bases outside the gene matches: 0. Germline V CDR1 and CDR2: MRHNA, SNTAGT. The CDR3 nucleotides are TGTGCCAGCAGTGACGGACAGGGGGCAGATACGCAGTATTTT. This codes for CASSDGQGADTQYF.

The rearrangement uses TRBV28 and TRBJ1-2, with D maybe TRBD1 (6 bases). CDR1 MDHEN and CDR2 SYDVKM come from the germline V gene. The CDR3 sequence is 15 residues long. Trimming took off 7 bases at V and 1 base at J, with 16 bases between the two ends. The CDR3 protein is CASTHGGHLNYGYTF. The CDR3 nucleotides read TGTGCCAGCACCCACGGGGGGCACCTTAACTATGGCTACACCTTC.

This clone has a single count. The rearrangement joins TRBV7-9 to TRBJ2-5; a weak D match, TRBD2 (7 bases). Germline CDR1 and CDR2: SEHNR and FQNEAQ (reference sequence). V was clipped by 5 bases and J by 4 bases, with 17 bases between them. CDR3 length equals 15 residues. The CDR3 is CASSPGGLVGETQYF. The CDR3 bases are TGTGCCAGCAGCCCCGGGGGGCTAGTAGGAGAGACCCAGTACTTC.

CDR3 region: CASSLGLSAAGELFF. Here the CDR3 DNA reads TGTGCCAGCAGCTTAGGACTGAGTGCGGCCGGGGAGCTGTTTTTT. V usage is TRBV7-2 and J usage is TRBJ2-2; D unclear. Trimming left V 1 base short and J 6 bases short, with 12 bases between. CDR3 size: 15 residues. Germline lookup yields CDR1 SGHTA and CDR2 FQGNSA.